The present entry profiles one TCR beta chain with its context. Its specificity is not known. The sample's time point: patch test 3, about 24 weeks after DPC sensitization. Treatment specified: therapeutic diphenylcyclopropenone sensitization with weekly scalp DPC. This record comes from a study of human T cells and chemical hapten exposure. Whole-study results and caveats: The study found that DPC sensitization did not change TCRs above 1 in 1000 frequency.

One entry per CDR3 protein, called by TCRdb with MiXCR from the RACE reads. The sample contains approximately 97,000 distinct CDR3 sequences, roughly a quarter of which appear only once. This TCR was sampled from a man aged 40-55 years with alopecia areata. Some clones in this sample may be carry-over from other donors' samples. Specimen: whole blood, collected in connection with sensitization to the hapten diphenylcyclopropenone (DPC).

DNA for the CDR3: TGTGCCAGCAGCGTACCGGGACAGGTAACCGGGGAGCTGTTTTTT. Translating gives CASSVPGQVTGELFF. The chain uses TRBV5-4 and TRBJ2-2; 8 bases are shared with TRBD1. Germline CDR1 reads SGHNT; CDR2 reads YYREEE (reference sequence). The CDR3 totals 15 residues. V was pared by 4 bases and J by 5 bases, with 7 bases of the junction left unmatched.